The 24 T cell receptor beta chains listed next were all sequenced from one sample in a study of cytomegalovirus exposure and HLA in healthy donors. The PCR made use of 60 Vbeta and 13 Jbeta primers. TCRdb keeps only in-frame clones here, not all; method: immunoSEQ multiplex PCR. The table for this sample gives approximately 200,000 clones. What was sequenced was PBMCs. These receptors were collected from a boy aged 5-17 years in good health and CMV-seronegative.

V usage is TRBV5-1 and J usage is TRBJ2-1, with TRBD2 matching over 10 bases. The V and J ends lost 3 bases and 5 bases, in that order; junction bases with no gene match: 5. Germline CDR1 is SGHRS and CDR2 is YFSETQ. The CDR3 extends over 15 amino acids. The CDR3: CASSSLAGIDNEQFF. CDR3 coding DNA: TGCGCCAGCAGCTCACTAGCGGGGATCGACAATGAGCAGTTCTTC.

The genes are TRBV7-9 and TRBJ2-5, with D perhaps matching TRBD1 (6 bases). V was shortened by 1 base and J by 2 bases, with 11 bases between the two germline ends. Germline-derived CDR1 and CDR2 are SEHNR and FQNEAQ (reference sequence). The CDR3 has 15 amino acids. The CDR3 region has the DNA TGTGCCAGCAGCTTAGTGGGGACATTGCAAGAGACCCAGTACTTC. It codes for CASSLVGTLQETQYF.

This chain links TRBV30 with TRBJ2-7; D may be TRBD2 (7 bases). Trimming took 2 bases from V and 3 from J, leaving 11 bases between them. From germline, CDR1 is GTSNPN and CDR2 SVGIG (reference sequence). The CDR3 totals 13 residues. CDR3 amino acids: CAWSWGGSYEQYF. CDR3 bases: TGTGCCTGGAGTTGGGGGGGCAGCTACGAGCAGTACTTC.

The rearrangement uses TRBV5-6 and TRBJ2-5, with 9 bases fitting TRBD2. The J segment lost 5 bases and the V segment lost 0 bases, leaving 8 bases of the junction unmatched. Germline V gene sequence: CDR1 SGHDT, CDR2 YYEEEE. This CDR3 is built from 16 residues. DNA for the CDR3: TGTGCCAGCAGCTTGGGGGTCGGACTAGCGTCGGAGACCCAGTACTTC. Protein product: CASSLGVGLASETQYF. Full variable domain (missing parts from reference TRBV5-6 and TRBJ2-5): DAGVTQSPTHLIKTRGQQVTLRCSPKSGHDTVSWYQQALGQGPQFIFQYYEEEERQRGNFPDRFSGHQFPNYSSELNVNALLLGDSALYLCASSLGVGLASETQYFGPGTRLLVL.

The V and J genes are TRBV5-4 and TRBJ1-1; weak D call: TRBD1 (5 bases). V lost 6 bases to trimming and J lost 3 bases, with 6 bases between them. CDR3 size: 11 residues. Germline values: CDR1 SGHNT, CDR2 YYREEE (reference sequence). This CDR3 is CASIGDTEAFF. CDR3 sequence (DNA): TGTGCCAGCATAGGGGACACTGAAGCTTTCTTT. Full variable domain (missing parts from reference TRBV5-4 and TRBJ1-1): ETGVTQSPTHLIKTRGQQVTLRCSSQSGHNTVSWYQQALGQGPQFIFQYYREEENGRGNFPPRFSGLQFPNYSSELNVNALELDDSALYLCASIGDTEAFFGQGTRLTVV.

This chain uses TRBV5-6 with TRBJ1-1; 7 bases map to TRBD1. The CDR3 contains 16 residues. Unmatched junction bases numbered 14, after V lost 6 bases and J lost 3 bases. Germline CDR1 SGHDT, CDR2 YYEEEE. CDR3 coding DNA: TGTGCCAGCAACCCTATTTCCGAGGGGGCGGACACTGAAGCTTTCTTT. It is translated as CASNPISEGADTEAFF.

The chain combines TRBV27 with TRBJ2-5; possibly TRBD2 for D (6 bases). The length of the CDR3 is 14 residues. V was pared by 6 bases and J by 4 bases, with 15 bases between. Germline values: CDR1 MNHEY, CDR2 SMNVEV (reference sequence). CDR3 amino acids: CASSTFQGGETQYF. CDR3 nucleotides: TGTGCCAGCAGCACCTTCCAGGGAGGAGAGACCCAGTACTTC.

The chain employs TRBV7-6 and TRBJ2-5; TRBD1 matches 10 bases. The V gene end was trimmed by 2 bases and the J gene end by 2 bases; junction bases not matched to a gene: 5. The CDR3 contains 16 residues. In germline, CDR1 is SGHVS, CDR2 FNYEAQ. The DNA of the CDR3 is TGTGCCAGCAGCTTACACCCGGGACAGGGGCAAGAGACCCAGTACTTC. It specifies CASSLHPGQGQETQYF. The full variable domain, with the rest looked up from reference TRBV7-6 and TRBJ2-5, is GAGVSQSPRYKVTKRGQDVALRCDPISGHVSLYWYRQALGQGPEFLTYFNYEAQQDKSGLPNDRFSAERPEGSISTLTIQRTEQRDSAMYRCASSLHPGQGQETQYFGPGTRLLVL.

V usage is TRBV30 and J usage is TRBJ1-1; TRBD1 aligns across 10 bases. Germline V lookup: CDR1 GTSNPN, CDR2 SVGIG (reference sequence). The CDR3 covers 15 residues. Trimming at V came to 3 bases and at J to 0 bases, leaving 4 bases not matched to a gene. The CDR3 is CAWRGQGLLNTEAFF. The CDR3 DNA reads TGTGCCTGGAGGGGACAGGGGCTATTGAACACTGAAGCTTTCTTT. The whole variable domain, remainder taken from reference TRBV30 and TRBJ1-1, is SQTIHQWPATLVQPVGSPLSLECTVEGTSNPNLYWYRQAAGRGLQLLFYSVGIGQISSEVPQNLSASRPQDRQFILSSKKLLLSDSGFYLCAWRGQGLLNTEAFFGQGTRLTVV.

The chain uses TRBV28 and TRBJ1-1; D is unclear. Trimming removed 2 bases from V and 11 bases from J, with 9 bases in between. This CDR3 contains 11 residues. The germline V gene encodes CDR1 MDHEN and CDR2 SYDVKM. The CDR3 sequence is CASSLEAAAFF. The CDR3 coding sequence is TGTGCCAGCAGTTTAGAAGCGGCGGCTTTCTTT.

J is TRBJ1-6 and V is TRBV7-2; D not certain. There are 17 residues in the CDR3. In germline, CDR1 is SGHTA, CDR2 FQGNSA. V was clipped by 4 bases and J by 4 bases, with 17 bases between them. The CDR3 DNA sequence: TGTGCCAGCAGCTCCCGTAGCGTCCACAATTATAATTCACCCCTCCACTTT. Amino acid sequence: CASSSRSVHNYNSPLHF.

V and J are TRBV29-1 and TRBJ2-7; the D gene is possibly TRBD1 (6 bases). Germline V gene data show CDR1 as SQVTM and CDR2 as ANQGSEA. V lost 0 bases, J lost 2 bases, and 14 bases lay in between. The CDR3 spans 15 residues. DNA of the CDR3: TGCAGCGTTGAAGATCGCAGGGACAAAGCCTACGAGCAGTACTTC. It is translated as CSVEDRRDKAYEQYF.

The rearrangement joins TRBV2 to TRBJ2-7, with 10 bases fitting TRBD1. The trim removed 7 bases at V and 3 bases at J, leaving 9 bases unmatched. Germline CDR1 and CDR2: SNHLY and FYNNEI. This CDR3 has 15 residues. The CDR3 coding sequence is TGTGCCAGCACGTCAGCGGGACAGGGGCGCTACGAGCAGTACTTC. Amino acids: CASTSAGQGRYEQYF.

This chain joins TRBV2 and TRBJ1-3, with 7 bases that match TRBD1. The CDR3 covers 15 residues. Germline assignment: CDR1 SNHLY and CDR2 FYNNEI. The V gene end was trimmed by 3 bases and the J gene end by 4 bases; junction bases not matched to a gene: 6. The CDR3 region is CASSDKVTGGNTIYF. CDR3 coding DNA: TGTGCCAGCAGTGATAAGGTGACAGGGGGAAACACCATATATTTT.

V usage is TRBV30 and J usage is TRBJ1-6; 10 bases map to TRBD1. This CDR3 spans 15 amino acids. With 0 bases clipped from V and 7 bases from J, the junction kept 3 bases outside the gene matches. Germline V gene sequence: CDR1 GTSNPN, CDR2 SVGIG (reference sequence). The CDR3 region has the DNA TGTGCCTGGAGTGTTTTGGGACAGGGGAATTCACCCCTCCACTTT. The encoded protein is CAWSVLGQGNSPLHF.

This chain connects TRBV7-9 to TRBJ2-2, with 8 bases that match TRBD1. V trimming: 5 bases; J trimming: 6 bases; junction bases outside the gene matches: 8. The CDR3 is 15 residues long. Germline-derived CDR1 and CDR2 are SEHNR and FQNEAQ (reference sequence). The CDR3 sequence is CASSITGTGAGELFF. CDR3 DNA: TGTGCCAGCAGCATAACCGGGACAGGCGCCGGGGAGCTGTTTTTT.

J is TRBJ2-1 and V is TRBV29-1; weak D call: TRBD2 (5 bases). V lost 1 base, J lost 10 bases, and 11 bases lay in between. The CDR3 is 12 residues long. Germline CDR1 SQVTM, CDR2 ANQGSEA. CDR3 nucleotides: TGCAGCGTTGAAGGCCCTGGCGGGGAGCAGTTCTTC. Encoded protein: CSVEGPGGEQFF.

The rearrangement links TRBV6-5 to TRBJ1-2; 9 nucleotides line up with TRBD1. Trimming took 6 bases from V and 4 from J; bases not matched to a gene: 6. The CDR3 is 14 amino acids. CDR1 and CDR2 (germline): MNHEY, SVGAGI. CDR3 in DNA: TGTGCCAGCAGAGGGGACAGGGCAGGCTATGGCTACACCTTC. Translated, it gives CASRGDRAGYGYTF.

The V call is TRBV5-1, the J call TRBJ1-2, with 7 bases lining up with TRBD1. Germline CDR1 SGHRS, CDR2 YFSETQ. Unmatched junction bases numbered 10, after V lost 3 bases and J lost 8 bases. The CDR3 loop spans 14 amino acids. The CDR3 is CASSWTGGGEGYTF. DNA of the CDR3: TGCGCCAGCAGCTGGACTGGAGGGGGCGAGGGCTACACCTTC.

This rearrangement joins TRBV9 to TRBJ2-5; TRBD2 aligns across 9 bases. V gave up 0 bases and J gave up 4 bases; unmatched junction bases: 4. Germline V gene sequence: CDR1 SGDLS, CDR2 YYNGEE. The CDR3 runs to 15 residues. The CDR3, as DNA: TGTGCCAGCAGCGTAGGGGGCGGGGGGGCAGAGACCCAGTACTTC. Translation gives CASSVGGGGAETQYF.

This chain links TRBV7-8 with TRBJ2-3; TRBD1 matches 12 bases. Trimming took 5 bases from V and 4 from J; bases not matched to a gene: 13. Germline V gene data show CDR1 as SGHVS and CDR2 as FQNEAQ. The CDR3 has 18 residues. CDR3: CASSPTGTGGPRPDTQYF. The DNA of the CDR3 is TGTGCCAGCAGCCCCACCGGGACAGGGGGCCCAAGGCCAGATACGCAGTATTTT.

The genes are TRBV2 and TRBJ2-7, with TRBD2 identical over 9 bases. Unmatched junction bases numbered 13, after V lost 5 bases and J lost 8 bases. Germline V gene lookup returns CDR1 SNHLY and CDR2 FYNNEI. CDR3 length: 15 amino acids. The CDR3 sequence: CASSPSPSGVIQQYF. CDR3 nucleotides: TGTGCCAGCAGTCCCTCCCCTAGCGGGGTGATACAGCAGTACTTC.

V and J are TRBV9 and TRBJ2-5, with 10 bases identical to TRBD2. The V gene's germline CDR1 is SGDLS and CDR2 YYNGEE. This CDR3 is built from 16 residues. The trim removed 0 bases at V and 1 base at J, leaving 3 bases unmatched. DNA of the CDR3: TGTGCCAGCAGCGTAGCACCTAGCGGGGGCCAAGAGACCCAGTACTTC. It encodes CASSVAPSGGQETQYF.

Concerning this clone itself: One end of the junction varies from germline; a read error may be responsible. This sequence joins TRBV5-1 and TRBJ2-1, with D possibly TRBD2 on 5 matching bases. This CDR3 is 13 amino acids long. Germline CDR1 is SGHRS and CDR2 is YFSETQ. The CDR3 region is CASSLDPAGELFF. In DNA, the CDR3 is TGCGCCAGCAGCTTGGATCCGGCCGGGGAGCTGTTCTTC.